A selection of T cell receptor beta chains follows, all from one sample in a study of T-cell memory formation after mild COVID-19. A single record per CDR3 protein comes from TCRdb applying MiXCR to the 5' RACE reads. Of under 200,000 distinct CDR3 sequences listed, roughly 31% are singletons. Sequencing was performed on PBMCs or a T cell subset sorted from them (not recorded which). The receptors derive from an adult woman who had mild COVID-19 (a few samples of this study predate the infection). Cell type and time point are not known. The CDR3 runs from the conserved cysteine through the conserved F or W. Each record gives: D gene, V gene, J gene, clone size, CDR3 protein, CDR3 DNA. The D gene is left open where the match is weak. Only some rows state a clone size, as once, few, many or a class for expanded clones.

>TRBD1|TRBV3-1|TRBJ1-2|NA
CASSTPGQGDGYTF
TGTGCCAGCAGTACGCCGGGACAGGGTGATGGCTACACCTTC
>NA|TRBV3-1|TRBJ2-3|NA
CASSQEAGADTQYF
TGTGCCAGCAGCCAAGAGGCAGGGGCAGATACGCAGTATTTT
>NA|TRBV7-9|TRBJ2-6|NA
CASSQRQVLYSGANVLTF
TGTGCCAGCAGCCAGAGACAGGTCCTCTACTCTGGGGCCAACGTCCTGACTTTC
>NA|TRBV6-6|TRBJ2-7|few
CASSTDLRSYEQYF
TGTGCCAGCAGTACCGACTTGCGCTCCTACGAGCAGTACTTC
>NA|TRBV7-9|TRBJ2-1|few
CASSRPSTVAYNEQFF
TGTGCCAGCAGCCGACCTTCCACAGTCGCCTACAATGAGCAGTTCTTC
>NA|TRBV5-1|TRBJ2-7|NA
CASSLLTAGQIYEQYF
TGCGCCAGCAGCCTGTTAACCGCGGGACAGATTTACGAGCAGTACTTC
>NA|TRBV7-2|TRBJ2-1|NA
CASRENNEQFF
TGTGCCAGCAGAGAGAACAATGAGCAGTTCTTC
>TRBD2|TRBV7-3|TRBJ2-7|NA
CASSLEAGETYEQYF
TGTGCCAGCAGCTTAGAAGCGGGAGAGACCTACGAGCAGTACTTC
>NA|TRBV20-1|TRBJ2-1|NA
CSARVGVMGGEQFF
TGCAGTGCTAGAGTAGGGGTTATGGGGGGTGAGCAGTTCTTC
>NA|TRBV5-1|TRBJ1-3|few
CASRRIDSSGNTIYF
TGCGCCAGCAGAAGGATTGACAGCTCTGGAAACACCATATATTTT
>NA|TRBV7-9|TRBJ2-7|NA
CASTPGRGHNYEQYF
TGTGCCAGCACCCCGGGCAGGGGACACAACTACGAGCAGTACTTC
>NA|TRBV7-9|TRBJ2-2|NA
CASSPYMAGELFF
TGTGCCAGCAGCCCGTACATGGCCGGGGAGCTGTTTTTT
>NA|TRBV12-3/TRBV12-4|TRBJ1-2|few
CASTPQRSTANYGYTF
TGTGCCAGCACCCCACAGAGGAGCACTGCCAACTATGGCTACACCTTC
>TRBD1|TRBV5-4|TRBJ1-2|few
CASSLQGGSYGYTF
TGTGCCAGCAGCCTACAGGGGGGTAGCTATGGCTACACCTTC
>NA|TRBV5-1|TRBJ1-1|few
CASSPTAGGTEAFF
TGCGCCAGCAGCCCGACAGCCGGGGGCACTGAAGCTTTCTTT
>TRBD1|TRBV5-1|TRBJ1-1|NA
CASSLGQGGPEAFF
TGCGCCAGCAGCTTGGGGCAGGGGGGCCCTGAAGCTTTCTTT
>TRBD2|TRBV14|TRBJ2-1|NA
CASGPAGVDEQFF
TGTGCCAGCGGGCCAGCGGGAGTGGATGAGCAGTTCTTC
>NA|TRBV7-9|TRBJ1-2|NA
CASSLGWPRNYGYTF
TGTGCCAGCAGCTTAGGGTGGCCCAGAAACTATGGCTACACCTTC
>NA|TRBV6-6|TRBJ1-1|few
CASREGRGNTEVFF
TGTGCCAGCAGAGAGGGGCGCGGGAACACTGAAGTTTTCTTT
>NA|TRBV2|TRBJ1-2|few
CASSPSPVYGYTF
TGTGCCAGCAGCCCCAGTCCGGTTTATGGCTACACCTTC
>TRBD2|TRBV4-1|TRBJ2-7|NA
CASSQGLGLAGYEQYF
TGCGCCAGCAGCCAGGGACTGGGACTAGCGGGCTACGAGCAGTACTTC
>NA|TRBV6-2/TRBV6-3|TRBJ2-3|NA
CASSYGGSADTQYF
TGTGCCAGCAGTTACGGGGGGTCGGCAGATACGCAGTATTTT
>TRBD1|TRBV6-5|TRBJ1-1|NA
CASSRDRATEAFF
TGTGCCAGCAGCCGGGACAGGGCGACTGAAGCTTTCTTT
>NA|TRBV2|TRBJ1-5|NA
CASRVGSAQPNQPQHF
TGTGCCAGCAGAGTGGGTTCAGCACAACCCAATCAGCCCCAGCATTTT
>TRBD2|TRBV19|TRBJ2-7|NA
CASGSIAGGFNEQYF
TGTGCCAGTGGATCAATAGCGGGAGGTTTCAACGAGCAGTACTTC
>TRBD2|TRBV30|TRBJ2-1|NA
CAWSLLAGANEQFF
TGTGCCTGGAGCCTACTAGCGGGGGCCAATGAGCAGTTCTTC
>TRBD1|TRBV12-3/TRBV12-4|TRBJ1-6|NA
CASSPSRQGGSPLHF
TGTGCCAGCAGTCCAAGCCGACAGGGCGGTTCACCCCTCCACTTT
>TRBD2|TRBV18|TRBJ2-3|NA
CASSPPTSGRERHTQYF
TGTGCCAGCTCACCACCGACTAGCGGGAGGGAGAGGCATACGCAGTATTTT
>TRBD1|TRBV11-2|TRBJ2-1|few
CASSFGDRGRGSYNEQFF
TGTGCCAGCAGCTTTGGGGACAGGGGGCGAGGGTCCTACAATGAGCAGTTCTTC
>TRBD1|TRBV5-1|TRBJ1-2|few
CASSLQGNGYTF
TGCGCCAGCAGCTTACAGGGGAACGGCTACACCTTC
>NA|TRBV5-1|TRBJ1-1|NA
CASSSERGRTEAFF
TGCGCCAGCAGCAGTGAGCGGGGGCGGACTGAAGCTTTCTTT
>TRBD1|TRBV5-1|TRBJ2-5|few
CASSTGTGERETQYF
TGCGCCAGCAGCACCGGGACAGGGGAGCGGGAGACCCAGTACTTC
>NA|TRBV9|TRBJ2-3|NA
CASSDGSSLTDTQYF
TGTGCCAGCAGCGATGGTTCCAGTCTCACAGATACGCAGTATTTT
>TRBD1|TRBV11-2|TRBJ2-1|few
CASSLEDRGWEQFF
TGTGCCAGCAGCTTAGAGGACAGGGGTTGGGAGCAGTTCTTC
>NA|TRBV20-1|TRBJ2-1|NA
CSARDGGSYNEQFF
TGCAGTGCTAGGGACGGGGGATCCTACAATGAGCAGTTCTTC